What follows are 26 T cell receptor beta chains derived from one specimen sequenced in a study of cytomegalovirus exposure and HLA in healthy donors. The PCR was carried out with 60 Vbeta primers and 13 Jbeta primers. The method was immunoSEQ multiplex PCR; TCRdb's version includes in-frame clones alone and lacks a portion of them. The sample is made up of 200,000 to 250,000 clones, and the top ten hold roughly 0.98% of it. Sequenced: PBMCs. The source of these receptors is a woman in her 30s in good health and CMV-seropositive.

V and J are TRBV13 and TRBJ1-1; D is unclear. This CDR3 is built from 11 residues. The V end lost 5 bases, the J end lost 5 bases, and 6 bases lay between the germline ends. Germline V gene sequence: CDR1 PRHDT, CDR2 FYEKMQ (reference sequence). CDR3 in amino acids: CASSRWTEAFF. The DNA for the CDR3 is TGTGCCAGCAGCCGGTGGACTGAAGCTTTCTTT.

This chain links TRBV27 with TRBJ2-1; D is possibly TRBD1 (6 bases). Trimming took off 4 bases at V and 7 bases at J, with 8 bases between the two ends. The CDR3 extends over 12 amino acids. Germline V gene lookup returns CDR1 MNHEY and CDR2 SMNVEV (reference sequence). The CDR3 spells CASSSGQNEQFF. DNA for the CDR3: TGTGCCAGCAGTTCCGGACAGAATGAGCAGTTCTTC.

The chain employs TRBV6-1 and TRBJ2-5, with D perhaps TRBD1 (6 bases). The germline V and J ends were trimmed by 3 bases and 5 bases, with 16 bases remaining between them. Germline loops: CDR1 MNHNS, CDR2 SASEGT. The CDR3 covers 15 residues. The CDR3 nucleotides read TGTGCCAGCAGTGATTTGTTGGGGGCTTTGGAGACCCAGTACTTC. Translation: CASSDLLGALETQYF.

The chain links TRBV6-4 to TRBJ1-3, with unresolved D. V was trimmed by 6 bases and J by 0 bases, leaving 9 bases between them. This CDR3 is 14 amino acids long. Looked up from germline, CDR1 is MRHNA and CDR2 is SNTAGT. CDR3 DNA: TGTGCCAGCAGACACGGGATCTCTGGAAACACCATATATTTT. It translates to CASRHGISGNTIYF.

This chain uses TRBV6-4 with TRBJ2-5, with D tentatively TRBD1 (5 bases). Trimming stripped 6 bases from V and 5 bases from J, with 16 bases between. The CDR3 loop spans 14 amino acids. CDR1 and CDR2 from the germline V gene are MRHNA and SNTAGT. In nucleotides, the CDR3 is TGTGCCAGCAGGCTGACAGACCTCGGGGAGACCCAGTACTTC. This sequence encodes CASRLTDLGETQYF.

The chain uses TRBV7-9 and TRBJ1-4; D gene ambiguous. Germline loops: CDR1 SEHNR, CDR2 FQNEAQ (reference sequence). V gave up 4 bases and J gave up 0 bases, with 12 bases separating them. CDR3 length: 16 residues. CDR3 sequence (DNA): TGTGCCAGCAGCTCCCTCCAACAATCAACTAATGAAAAACTGTTTTTT. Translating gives CASSSLQQSTNEKLFF.

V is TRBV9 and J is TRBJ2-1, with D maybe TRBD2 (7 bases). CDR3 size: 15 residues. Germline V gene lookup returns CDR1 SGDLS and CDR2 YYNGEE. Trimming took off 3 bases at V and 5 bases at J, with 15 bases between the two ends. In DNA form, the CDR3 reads TGTGCCAGCAGCGGGGGGGGCGGGGTCAACAATGAGCAGTTCTTC. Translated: CASSGGGGVNNEQFF.

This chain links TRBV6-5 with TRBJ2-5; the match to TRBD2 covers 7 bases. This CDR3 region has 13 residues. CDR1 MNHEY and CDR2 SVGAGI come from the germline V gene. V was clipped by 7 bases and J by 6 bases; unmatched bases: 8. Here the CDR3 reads CASNPGGSKTQYF. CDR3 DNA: TGTGCCAGCAACCCCGGCGGGAGTAAGACCCAGTACTTC.

The CDR3 DNA is TGCGCCAGCAGCCAAGATCGGACAGAATATAATTCACCCCTCCACTTT. Amino acid sequence: CASSQDRTEYNSPLHF. This chain links TRBV4-3 with TRBJ1-6, with TRBD1 as a possible D gene (6 bases). Between the trimmed V and J ends, which lost 0 bases and 4 bases, there was a span of 10 bases. This CDR3 has 16 residues. From germline, CDR1 is LGHNA and CDR2 YSLEER.

In DNA, the CDR3 is TGTGCCAGCAGTTTATCGCGGAGGGGCGCCGGTTATGGGGCTAGCTATGGCTACACCTTC. This gives the protein CASSLSRRGAGYGASYGYTF. This chain connects TRBV27 to TRBJ1-2; the D gene is possibly TRBD1 (5 bases). Trimming removed 0 bases from V and 4 bases from J, with 27 bases in between. Per germline, CDR1 MNHEY and CDR2 SMNVEV (reference sequence). This CDR3 has 20 residues.

The CDR3 here is CASSDRDRVYSDTQYF. The DNA for the CDR3 is TGTGCCAGCAGTGATAGGGACAGGGTTTATTCAGATACGCAGTATTTT. The genes are TRBV6-1 and TRBJ2-3; 9 bases line up with TRBD1. Trimming at V came to 3 bases and at J to 4 bases, leaving 8 bases not matched to a gene. Germline V CDR1 and CDR2: MNHNS, SASEGT. The CDR3 totals 16 residues.

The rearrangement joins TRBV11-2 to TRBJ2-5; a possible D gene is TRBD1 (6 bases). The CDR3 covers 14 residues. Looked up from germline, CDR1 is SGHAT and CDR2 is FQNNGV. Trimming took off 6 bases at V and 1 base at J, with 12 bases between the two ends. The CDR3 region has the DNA TGTGCCAGCAGAAAACAGGGTTTCCAAGAGACCCAGTACTTC. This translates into CASRKQGFQETQYF.

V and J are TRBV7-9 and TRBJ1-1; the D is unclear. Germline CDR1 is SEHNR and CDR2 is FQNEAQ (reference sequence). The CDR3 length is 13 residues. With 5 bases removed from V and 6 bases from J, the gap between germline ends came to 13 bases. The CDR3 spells CASSLEFPAEAFF. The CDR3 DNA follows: TGTGCCAGCAGCCTCGAGTTTCCCGCTGAAGCTTTCTTT.

The CDR3 protein is CAISGGEGEAFF. For the CDR3, the DNA is TGTGCCATCAGTGGAGGTGAAGGCGAAGCTTTCTTT. The rearrangement joins TRBV10-3 to TRBJ1-1; D not certain. Germline V gives CDR1 ENHRY, CDR2 SYGVKD. The CDR3 has 12 amino acids. Trimming shortened V by 4 bases and J by 8 bases, and 11 bases separated the two germline ends.

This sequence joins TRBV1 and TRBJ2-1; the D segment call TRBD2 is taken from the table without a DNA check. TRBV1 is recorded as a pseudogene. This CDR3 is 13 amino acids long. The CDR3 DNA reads TGCACCAAGGGATGCGGGAGGGCCAATGAGCAGTTCTTC. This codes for CTKGCGRANEQFF.

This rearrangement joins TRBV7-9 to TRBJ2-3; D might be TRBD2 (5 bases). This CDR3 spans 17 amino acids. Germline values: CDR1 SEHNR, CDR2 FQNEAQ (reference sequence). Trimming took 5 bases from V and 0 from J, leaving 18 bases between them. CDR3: CASSPAQRGLSTDTQYF. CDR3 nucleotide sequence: TGTGCCAGCAGCCCCGCTCAACGGGGTCTGAGCACAGATACGCAGTATTTT.

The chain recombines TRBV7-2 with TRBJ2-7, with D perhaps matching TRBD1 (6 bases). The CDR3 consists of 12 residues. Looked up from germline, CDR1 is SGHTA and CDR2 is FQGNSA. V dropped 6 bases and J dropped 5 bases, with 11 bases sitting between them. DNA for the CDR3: TGTGCCAGCAGTCGTGGGGGCGACGAGCAGTACTTC. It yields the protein CASSRGGDEQYF.

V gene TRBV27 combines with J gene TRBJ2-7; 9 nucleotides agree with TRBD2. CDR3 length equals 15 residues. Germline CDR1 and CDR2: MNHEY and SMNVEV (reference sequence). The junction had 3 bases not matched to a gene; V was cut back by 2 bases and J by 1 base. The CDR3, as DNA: TGTGCCAGCAGTTTAAGTCTAGCGGGGTCCTACGAGCAGTACTTC. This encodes CASSLSLAGSYEQYF.

The CDR3: CARSLDRVVSPLHF. Here the CDR3 DNA reads TGTGCCAGAAGCCTCGACAGGGTAGTTTCACCCCTCCACTTT. This chain uses TRBV5-3 with TRBJ1-6; 7 bases line up with TRBD1. TRBV5-3 is sorted into the ORF group, with uncertain function. V dropped 4 bases and J dropped 9; count of bases not matched to a gene: 7. The length of the CDR3 is 14 residues.

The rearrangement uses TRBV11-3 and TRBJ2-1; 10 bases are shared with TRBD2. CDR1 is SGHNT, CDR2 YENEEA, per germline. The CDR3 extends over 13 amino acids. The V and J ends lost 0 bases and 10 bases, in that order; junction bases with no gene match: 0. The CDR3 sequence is CASSLELAGEQFF. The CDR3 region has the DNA TGTGCCAGCAGCTTAGAACTAGCGGGGGAGCAGTTCTTC.

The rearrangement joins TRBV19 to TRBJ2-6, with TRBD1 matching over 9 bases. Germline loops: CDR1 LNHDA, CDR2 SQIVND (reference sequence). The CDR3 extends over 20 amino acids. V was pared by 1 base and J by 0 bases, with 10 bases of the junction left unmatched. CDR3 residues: CASSIGATGGIYSGANVLTF. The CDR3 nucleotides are TGTGCCAGTAGTATAGGTGCGACAGGGGGTATCTACTCTGGGGCCAACGTCCTGACTTTC.

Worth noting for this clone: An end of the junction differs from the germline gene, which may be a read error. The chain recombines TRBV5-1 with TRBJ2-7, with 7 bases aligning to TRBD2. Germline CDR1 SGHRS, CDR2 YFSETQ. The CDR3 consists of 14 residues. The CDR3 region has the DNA TGCGCCAGCAGCTTGGGACTAGCCTCATACGAGCCGTACTTC. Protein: CASSLGLASYEPYF. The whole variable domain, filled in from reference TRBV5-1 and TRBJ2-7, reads KAGVTQTPRYLIKTRGQQVTLSCSPISGHRSVSWYQQTPGQGLQFLFEYFSETQRNKGNFPGRFSGRQFSNSRSEMNVSTLELGDSALYLCASSLGLASYEPYFGPGTRLTVT.

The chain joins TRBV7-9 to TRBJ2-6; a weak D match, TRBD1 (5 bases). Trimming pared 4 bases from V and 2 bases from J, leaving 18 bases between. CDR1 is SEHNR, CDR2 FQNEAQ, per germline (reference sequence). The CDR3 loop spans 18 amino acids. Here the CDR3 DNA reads TGTGCCAGCAGCTCCCAAGTTATGACAGCTCCTGGGGCCAACGTCCTGACTTTC. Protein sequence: CASSSQVMTAPGANVLTF.

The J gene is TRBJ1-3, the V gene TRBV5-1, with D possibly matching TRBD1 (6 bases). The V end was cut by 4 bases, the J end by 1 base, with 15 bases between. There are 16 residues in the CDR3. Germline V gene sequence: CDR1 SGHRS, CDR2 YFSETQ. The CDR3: CASSPLDSDSGNTIYF. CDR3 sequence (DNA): TGCGCCAGCAGCCCGTTGGACAGCGATTCTGGAAACACCATATATTTT.

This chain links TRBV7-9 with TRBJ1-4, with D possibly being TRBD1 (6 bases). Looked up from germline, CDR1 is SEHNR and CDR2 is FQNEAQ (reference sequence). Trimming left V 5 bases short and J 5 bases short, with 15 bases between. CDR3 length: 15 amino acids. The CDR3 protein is CASSRTGISNEKLFF. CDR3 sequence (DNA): TGTGCCAGCAGCAGAACAGGGATTTCAAATGAAAAACTGTTTTTT.

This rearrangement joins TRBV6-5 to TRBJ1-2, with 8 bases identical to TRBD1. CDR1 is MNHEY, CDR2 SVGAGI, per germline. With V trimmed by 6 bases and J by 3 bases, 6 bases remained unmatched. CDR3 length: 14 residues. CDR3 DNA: TGTGCCAGCAGGTGGGGACAGGACCACTATGGCTACACCTTC. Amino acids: CASRWGQDHYGYTF.